These 8 T cell receptor beta chains originate from one sample sequenced in a study of blood T cells in healthy people across ages (dated by TCRdb to between 2014 and 2017). The receptor library was made with 5' RACE. For sequencing, an Illumina HiSeq 2500 was employed. A second roughly 6 to 11 cycle PCR used a sample-barcoded 5' primer and a J-beta primer mix. TCRdb applied fastp at Q25 and MiXCR to the public reads, then kept only in-frame beta chains. Entries that share a CDR3 protein sequence are merged under the most common genes and DNA. The sample contains about 720,000 distinct CDR3 sequences, 20% to 30% of them found a single time. The biggest ten clones account for under 4.5% of the sample. These sequences were also reported in another study, on T cells of mothers and their children.

Sequencing was performed on blood. These receptor sequences come from a boy younger than 18 in good health.

This sequence joins TRBV29-1 and TRBJ1-1; the D gene is possibly TRBD1 (6 bases). Trimming took off 7 bases at V and 0 bases at J, with 9 bases between the two ends. Germline-derived CDR1 and CDR2 are SQVTM and ANQGSEA. The CDR3 has 12 residues. The CDR3, as DNA: TGCAGCGCCACAGGGTTGAACACTGAAGCTTTCTTT. Protein product: CSATGLNTEAFF.

The CDR3 protein is CASSSLRAGGPHEQYF. CDR3 in DNA: TGTGCCAGCAGTTCCCTCCGAGCGGGAGGCCCCCACGAGCAGTACTTC. This chain joins TRBV6-2 or TRBV6-3 and TRBJ2-7, with 9 bases that match TRBD2. Trimming took 4 bases from V and 5 from J; bases not matched to a gene: 12. From germline, CDR1 is MNHEY and CDR2 SVGEGT. CDR3 size: 16 residues.

This clonotype was found a few times. The chain uses TRBV7-2 and TRBJ2-1; 9 bases align to TRBD1. CDR1 and CDR2 (germline): SGHTA, FQGNSA. There are 15 residues in the CDR3. The J segment lost 5 bases and the V segment lost 6 bases, leaving 8 bases of the junction unmatched. The CDR3 loop is CASSPGTGNHNEQFF. In nucleotides, the CDR3 is TGTGCCAGCAGTCCCGGGACAGGGAACCACAATGAGCAGTTCTTC.

The J gene is TRBJ2-3, the V gene TRBV28; TRBD2 matches 8 bases. The J segment lost 8 bases and the V segment lost 5 bases, leaving 3 bases of the junction unmatched. Germline V gene sequence: CDR1 MDHEN, CDR2 SYDVKM. The CDR3 contains 12 residues. The CDR3 region has the DNA TGTGCCAGCAGTGGCGGGGGGAGTACGCAGTATTTT. Translation: CASSGGGSTQYF.

The genes are TRBV6-2 or TRBV6-3 and TRBJ1-5; 8 bases are a match to TRBD1. The CDR3 consists of 15 residues. V gave up 9 bases and J gave up 5 bases; unmatched junction bases: 12. Germline V gene sequence: CDR1 MNHEY, CDR2 SVGEGT. The CDR3 region is CASSQMDRDDQPQHF. The CDR3 nucleotides are TGTGCCAGTAGCCAAATGGACAGGGACGATCAGCCCCAGCATTTT.

The gene calls are TRBV7-2 and TRBJ2-5, with TRBD1 matching over 8 bases. V was pared by 3 bases and J by 5 bases, with 5 bases of the junction left unmatched. The germline V gene encodes CDR1 SGHTA and CDR2 FQGNSA. The CDR3 sequence is 14 residues long. CDR3 amino acids: CASSFRTGSETQYF. DNA of the CDR3: TGTGCCAGCAGCTTCCGGACAGGGAGCGAGACCCAGTACTTC.

The chain recombines TRBV6-1 with TRBJ2-5; 8 positions agree with TRBD2. The DNA end is more similar to TRBJ2-7, so the J call may be wrong. CDR1 MNHNS and CDR2 SASEGT come from the germline V gene. This CDR3 is 15 amino acids long. The CDR3 bases are TGTGCCAGCAGTGTCGGGCGGGAGGTTCCCTACGAGCAGTACTTC. It specifies CASSVGREVPYEQYF.

The V gene is TRBV25-1, the J gene TRBJ2-1; D might be TRBD2 (5 bases). This CDR3 spans 20 amino acids. V lost 5 bases and J 0 bases, leaving 26 bases between the germline ends. Germline loops: CDR1 MGHDK, CDR2 SYGVNS. The DNA of the CDR3 is TGTGCCAGCAGTCCCAGGAGAGGGAGTCCGTATTTATACTCCTACAATGAGCAGTTCTTC. Its translation: CASSPRRGSPYLYSYNEQFF. Based on the CDR3 plus reference TRBV25-1 and TRBJ2-1, the full variable domain is EADIYQTPRYLVIGTGKKITLECSQTMGHDKMYWYQQDPGMELHLIHYSYGVNSTEKGDLSSESTVSRIRTEHFPLTLESARPSHTSQYLCASSPRRGSPYLYSYNEQFFGPGTRLTVL.